A single sample is the source of the 12 T cell receptor beta chains below, sequenced in a study of cytomegalovirus exposure and HLA in healthy donors (dated by TCRdb to 2016 to 2017). The library came from the immunoSEQ multiplex PCR assay. A mixture of 60 forward primers for TCR Vbeta segments and 13 reverse primers for TCR Jbeta segments was used in the multiplex PCR. TCRdb provides this immuneACCESS table in a form limited to in-frame rearrangements. Some clones are lacking; in checked studies, under half of them reflect an unresolved V gene, and why the rest are absent is not known. Present in this sample are fewer than 200,000 clones, around 83% of which were seen just once. The top ten clones comprise 2% to 2.5% of the sample. Sequences were obtained from PBMCs. The source is a man between 18 and 29 years old in good health and CMV-seropositive.

The chain has TRBV7-8 and TRBJ2-3; tentative D call: TRBD2 (7 bases). The CDR3 runs 14 residues. V was shortened by 8 bases and J by 2 bases, with 14 bases between the two germline ends. Germline assignment: CDR1 SGHVS and CDR2 FQNEAQ. The CDR3 spells CASHPGGNTDTQYF. The DNA for the CDR3 is TGTGCCAGCCACCCGGGGGGCAACACAGATACGCAGTATTTT.

The chain carries TRBV6-5 and TRBJ1-6, with D unresolved. The CDR3 loop spans 15 amino acids. Germline V gene lookup returns CDR1 MNHEY and CDR2 SVGAGI. Deletions cut 2 bases from V and 7 bases from J, with 12 bases between. CDR3 region: CASSYRLPGNSPLHF. CDR3 coding DNA: TGTGCCAGCAGTTACCGACTACCGGGGAATTCACCCCTCCACTTT.

The chain combines TRBV7-2 with TRBJ1-6, with a possible D match to TRBD1 (6 bases). CDR3 length equals 13 residues. Trimming cost V 5 bases and J 7 bases, with 9 bases left between them. In germline, CDR1 is SGHTA, CDR2 FQGNSA. The CDR3 DNA reads TGTGCCAGCAGCCGGGACATCAATTCACCCCTCCACTTT. Amino acid sequence: CASSRDINSPLHF.

A few counts support this clone. Other DNA sequences in this sample translate to the same CDR3. This chain uses TRBV6-6 with TRBJ1-1; TRBD1 agrees at 7 bases. V lost 3 bases and J lost 5; bases outside the gene matches: 3. This CDR3 has 13 amino acids. Per germline, CDR1 MNHNY and CDR2 SVGAGI (reference sequence). The CDR3 bases are TGTGCCAGCAGTTATTCAGGGGGGACTGAAGCTTTCTTT. Its protein is CASSYSGGTEAFF.

In nucleotides, the CDR3 is TGTGCCAGCAGTTACAGACTGTCCTACGAGCAGTACTTC. Its protein product is CASSYRLSYEQYF. The rearrangement joins TRBV6-5 to TRBJ2-7, with D uncertain. The CDR3 spans 13 residues. V dropped 2 bases and J dropped 1 base, with 6 bases sitting between them. Germline CDR1 reads MNHEY; CDR2 reads SVGAGI.

This chain links TRBV5-8 with TRBJ2-3; 7 bases map to TRBD1. Germline-derived CDR1 and CDR2 are SGHTS and YDEGEE. Trimming removed 3 bases from V and 4 bases from J; junction bases left unmatched: 11. CDR3 length: 16 residues. CDR3: CASSSRRGGRADTQYF. DNA of the CDR3: TGTGCCAGCAGCTCCCGACGAGGGGGCCGGGCAGATACGCAGTATTTT.

The V call is TRBV30, the J call TRBJ2-7; no firm D call. Trimming cost V 0 bases and J 6 bases, with 6 bases left between them. CDR3 length: 11 residues. CDR1 GTSNPN and CDR2 SVGIG come from the germline V gene (reference sequence). This CDR3 reads CAWSVRGEQYF. The CDR3 region has the DNA TGTGCCTGGAGTGTAAGAGGCGAGCAGTACTTC.

This chain links TRBV6-1 with TRBJ1-5; no clear D gene. The CDR3 spans 14 residues. Trimming removed 2 bases at V and 4 bases at J, with 9 bases between. Germline CDR1 MNHNS, CDR2 SASEGT. In DNA form, the CDR3 reads TGTGCCAGCAGTGAATTTCACGGTAATCAGCCCCAGCATTTT. It encodes CASSEFHGNQPQHF.

The V gene is TRBV12-5, the J gene TRBJ2-3; the match to TRBD2 covers 14 bases. V trimming: 1 base; J trimming: 8 bases; junction bases outside the gene matches: 5. This CDR3 has 16 amino acids. In germline, CDR1 is LGHNT, CDR2 FRNRAP. CDR3 residues: CASGLGLAGGPGTQYF. The CDR3 nucleotides read TGTGCTAGTGGTTTGGGACTAGCGGGGGGGCCGGGTACGCAGTATTTT.

The gene calls are TRBV7-6 and TRBJ2-6, with 10 positions matching TRBD1. V dropped 1 base and J dropped 2; count of bases not matched to a gene: 5. The CDR3 extends over 18 amino acids. Germline assignment: CDR1 SGHVS and CDR2 FNYEAQ. The CDR3, as DNA: TGTGCCAGCAGCTTAGGGGACAGGGGCTCCACTGGGGCCAACGTCCTGACTTTC. This sequence encodes CASSLGDRGSTGANVLTF.

Remarks on this clone: At one boundary the junction diverges from the germline segment, which might be a read error. J is TRBJ1-2 and V is TRBV7-9; a possible D gene is TRBD1 (6 bases). The CDR3 extends over 13 amino acids. Germline V gene sequence: CDR1 SEHNR, CDR2 FQNEAQ (reference sequence). CDR3 amino acids: CSSSLGQNYGYTF. The CDR3 nucleotides are TGTTCCAGCAGCTTAGGACAGAACTATGGCTACACCTTC.

In its sample, this clone was seen once. V gene TRBV2 combines with J gene TRBJ2-1; TRBD1 is a possible D gene (5 bases). The V end lost 1 base, the J end lost 10 bases, and 5 bases lay between the germline ends. The V gene's germline CDR1 is SNHLY and CDR2 FYNNEI. The CDR3 extends over 11 amino acids. The chain's CDR3 is CASSEGTEQFF. CDR3 sequence (DNA): TGTGCCAGCAGTGAAGGGACAGAGCAGTTCTTC.